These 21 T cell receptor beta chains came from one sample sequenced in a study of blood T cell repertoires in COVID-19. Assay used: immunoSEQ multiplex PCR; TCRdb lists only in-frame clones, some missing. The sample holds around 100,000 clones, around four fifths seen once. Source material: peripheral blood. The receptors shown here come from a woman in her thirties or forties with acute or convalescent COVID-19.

This CDR3 reads CASSRKSGVGGGQTGELFF. The CDR3 DNA reads as TGTGCCAGCAGCCGAAAGAGCGGGGTGGGCGGGGGTCAAACCGGGGAGCTGTTTTTT. This rearrangement joins TRBV4-2 to TRBJ2-2; 7 positions match TRBD2. There are 19 residues in the CDR3. V was pared by 4 bases and J by 5 bases, with 19 bases of the junction left unmatched. The germline V gene has CDR1 LGHNA and CDR2 YNFKEQ.

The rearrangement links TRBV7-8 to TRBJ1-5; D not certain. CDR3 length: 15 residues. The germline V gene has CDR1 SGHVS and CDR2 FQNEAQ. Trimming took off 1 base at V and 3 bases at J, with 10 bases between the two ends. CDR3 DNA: TGTGCCAGCAGCTTAGATGGACTGTTCAATCAGCCCCAGCATTTT. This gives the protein CASSLDGLFNQPQHF.

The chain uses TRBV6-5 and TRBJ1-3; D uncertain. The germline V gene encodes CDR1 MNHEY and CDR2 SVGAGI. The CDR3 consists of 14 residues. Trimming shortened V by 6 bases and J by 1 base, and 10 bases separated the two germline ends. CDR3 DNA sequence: TGTGCCAGCAGCACAGTAGGATCTGGAAACACCATATATTTT. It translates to CASSTVGSGNTIYF.

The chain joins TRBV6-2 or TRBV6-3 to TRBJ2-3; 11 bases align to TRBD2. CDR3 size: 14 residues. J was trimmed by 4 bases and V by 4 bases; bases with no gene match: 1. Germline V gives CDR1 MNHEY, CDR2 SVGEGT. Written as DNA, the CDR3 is TGTGCCAGCAGTTTAGCGGGGGGGGCAGATACGCAGTATTTT. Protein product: CASSLAGGADTQYF.

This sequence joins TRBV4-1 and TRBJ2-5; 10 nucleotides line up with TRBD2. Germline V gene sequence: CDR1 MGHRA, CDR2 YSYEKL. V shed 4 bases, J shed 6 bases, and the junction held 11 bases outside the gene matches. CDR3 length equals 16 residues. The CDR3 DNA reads TGCGCCAGCAGCCCCTATGATAGCGGGGGGACCCAGACCCAGTACTTC. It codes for CASSPYDSGGTQTQYF.

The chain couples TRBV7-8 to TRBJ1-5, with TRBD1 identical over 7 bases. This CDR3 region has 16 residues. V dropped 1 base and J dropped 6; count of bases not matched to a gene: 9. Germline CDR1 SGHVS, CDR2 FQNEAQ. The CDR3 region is CASSLVRGQGIQPQHF. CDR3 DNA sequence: TGTGCCAGCAGCTTAGTTAGGGGGCAGGGGATTCAGCCCCAGCATTTT.

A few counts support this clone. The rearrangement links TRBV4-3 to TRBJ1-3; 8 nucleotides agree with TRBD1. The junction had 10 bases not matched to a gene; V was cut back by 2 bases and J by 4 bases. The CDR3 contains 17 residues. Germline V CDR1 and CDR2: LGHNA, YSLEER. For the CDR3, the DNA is TGCGCCAGCAGCCAATTCCTACAGGGGACAGGAGGAAACACCATATATTTT. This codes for CASSQFLQGTGGNTIYF.

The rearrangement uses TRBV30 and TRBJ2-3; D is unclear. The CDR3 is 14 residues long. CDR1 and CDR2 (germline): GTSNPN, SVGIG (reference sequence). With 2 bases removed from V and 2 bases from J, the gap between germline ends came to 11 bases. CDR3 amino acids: CAWSLPLFTDTQYF. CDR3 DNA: TGTGCCTGGAGTCTCCCTCTGTTCACAGATACGCAGTATTTT.

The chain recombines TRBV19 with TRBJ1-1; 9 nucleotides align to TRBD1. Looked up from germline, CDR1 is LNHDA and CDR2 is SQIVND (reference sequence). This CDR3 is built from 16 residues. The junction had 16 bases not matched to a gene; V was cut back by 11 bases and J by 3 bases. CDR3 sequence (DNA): TGTGCCGGGACCCTAGGGAGACAGGGGGGATACACTGAAGCTTTCTTT. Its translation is CAGTLGRQGGYTEAFF.

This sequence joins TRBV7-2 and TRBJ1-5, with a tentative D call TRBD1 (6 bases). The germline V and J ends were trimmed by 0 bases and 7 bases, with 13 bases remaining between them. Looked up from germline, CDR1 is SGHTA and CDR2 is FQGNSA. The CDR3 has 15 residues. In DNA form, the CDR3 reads TGTGCCAGCAGCTTAGCGCTTGGACAGATGCAGCCCCAGCATTTT. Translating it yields CASSLALGQMQPQHF.

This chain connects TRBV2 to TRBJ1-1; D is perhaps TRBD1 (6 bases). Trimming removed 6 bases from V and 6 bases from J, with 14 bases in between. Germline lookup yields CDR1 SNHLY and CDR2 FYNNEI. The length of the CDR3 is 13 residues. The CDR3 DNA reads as TGTGCCAGCAGGGAGCAGGGGCGCCCTGAAGCTTTCTTT. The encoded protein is CASREQGRPEAFF. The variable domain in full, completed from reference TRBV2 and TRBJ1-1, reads EPEVTQTPSHQVTQMGQEVILRCVPISNHLYFYWYRQILGQKVEFLVSFYNNEISEKSEIFDDQFSVERPDGSNFTLKIRSTKLEDSAMYFCASREQGRPEAFFGQGTRLTVV.

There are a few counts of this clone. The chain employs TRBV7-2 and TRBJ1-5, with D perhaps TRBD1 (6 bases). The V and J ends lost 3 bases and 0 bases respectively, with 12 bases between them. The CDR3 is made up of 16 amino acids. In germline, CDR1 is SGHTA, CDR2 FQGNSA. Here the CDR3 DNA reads TGTGCCAGCAGCTTTCAAGGGGGATATAGCAATCAGCCCCAGCATTTT. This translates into CASSFQGGYSNQPQHF.

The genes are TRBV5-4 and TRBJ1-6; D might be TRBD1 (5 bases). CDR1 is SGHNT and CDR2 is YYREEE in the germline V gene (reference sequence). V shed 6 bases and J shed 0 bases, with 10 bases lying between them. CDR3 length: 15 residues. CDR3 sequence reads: CASTQGLSYNSPLHF. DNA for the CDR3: TGTGCCAGCACCCAGGGCCTCTCCTATAATTCACCCCTCCACTTT.

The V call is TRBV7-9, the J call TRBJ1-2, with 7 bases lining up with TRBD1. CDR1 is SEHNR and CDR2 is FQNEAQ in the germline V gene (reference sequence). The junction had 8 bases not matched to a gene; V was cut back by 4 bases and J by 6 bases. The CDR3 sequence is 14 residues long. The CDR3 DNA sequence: TGTGCCAGCAGCTCCCGGGACAGCCTTCATGGCTACACCTTC. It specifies CASSSRDSLHGYTF.

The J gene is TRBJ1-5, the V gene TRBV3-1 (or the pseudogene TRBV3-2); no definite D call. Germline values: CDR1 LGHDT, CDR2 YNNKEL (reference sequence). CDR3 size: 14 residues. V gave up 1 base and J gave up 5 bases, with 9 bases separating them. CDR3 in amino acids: CASSQVWSDQPQHF. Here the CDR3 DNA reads TGTGCCAGCAGCCAAGTTTGGTCGGATCAGCCCCAGCATTTT.

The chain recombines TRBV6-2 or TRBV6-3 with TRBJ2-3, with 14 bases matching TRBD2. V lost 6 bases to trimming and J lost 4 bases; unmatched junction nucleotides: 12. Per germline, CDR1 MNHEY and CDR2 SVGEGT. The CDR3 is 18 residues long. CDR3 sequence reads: CASRYPGTSGGNSDTQYF. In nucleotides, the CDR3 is TGTGCCAGCAGATACCCCGGGACTAGCGGGGGAAATTCAGATACGCAGTATTTT.

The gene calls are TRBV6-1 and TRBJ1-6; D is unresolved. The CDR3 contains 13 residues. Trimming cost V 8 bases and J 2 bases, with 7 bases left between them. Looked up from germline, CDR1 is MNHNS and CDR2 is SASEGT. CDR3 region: CASVNAYNSPLHF. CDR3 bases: TGTGCCAGCGTCAATGCCTATAATTCACCCCTCCACTTT.

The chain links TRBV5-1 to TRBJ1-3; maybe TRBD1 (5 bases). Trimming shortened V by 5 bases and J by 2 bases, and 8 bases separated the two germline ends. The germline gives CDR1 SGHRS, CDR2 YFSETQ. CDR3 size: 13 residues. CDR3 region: CASSAGTGNTIYF. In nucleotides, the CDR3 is TGCGCCAGCAGTGCAGGGACTGGAAACACCATATATTTT.

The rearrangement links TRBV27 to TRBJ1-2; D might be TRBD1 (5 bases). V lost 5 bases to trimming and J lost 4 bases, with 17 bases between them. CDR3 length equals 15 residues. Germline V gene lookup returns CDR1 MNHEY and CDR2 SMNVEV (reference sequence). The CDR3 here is CASSPRPSGGYGYTF. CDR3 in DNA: TGTGCCAGCAGTCCGAGACCCTCCGGGGGCTATGGCTACACCTTC.

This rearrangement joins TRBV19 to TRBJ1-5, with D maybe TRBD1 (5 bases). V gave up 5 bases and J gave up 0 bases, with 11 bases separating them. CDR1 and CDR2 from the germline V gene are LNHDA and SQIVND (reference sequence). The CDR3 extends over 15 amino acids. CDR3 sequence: CASSAQVHSNQPQHF. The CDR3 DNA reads TGTGCCAGTAGTGCACAGGTGCATAGCAATCAGCCCCAGCATTTT.

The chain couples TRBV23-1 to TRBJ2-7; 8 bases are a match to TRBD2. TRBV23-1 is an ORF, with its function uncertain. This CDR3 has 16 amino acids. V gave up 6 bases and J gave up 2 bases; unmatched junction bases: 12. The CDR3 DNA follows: TGCGCCAGCAGCCGCCTTAGGACTAGCTCTGCCTACGAGCAGTACTTC. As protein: CASSRLRTSSAYEQYF.